These 20 T cell receptor beta chains came from one sample sequenced in a study of cytomegalovirus exposure and HLA in healthy donors. Amplification used 60 Vbeta primers and 13 Jbeta primers. Sequencing was performed with immunoSEQ multiplex PCR; in TCRdb, only in-frame clones are kept and a portion is missing. The table lists fewer than 95,000 clones, 65% of them singletons, with 20% to 25% in the top ten. The sample was PBMCs. These receptors came from a woman aged 45-59 years in good health and CMV-seropositive.

This clone appeared a few times. Other DNA variants within this sample encode the same CDR3. V gene TRBV7-3 combines with J gene TRBJ1-2; D is unclear. Germline V gene sequence: CDR1 SGHTA, CDR2 FQGTGA. The CDR3 has 14 amino acids. V was trimmed by 0 bases and J by 3 bases, leaving 8 bases between them. CDR3 bases: TGTGCCAGCAGCTTAACGGGAGGAGACTATGGCTACACCTTC. Translation gives CASSLTGGDYGYTF.

The V gene is TRBV6-5, the J gene TRBJ1-1; possibly TRBD1 for D (6 bases). V was trimmed by 0 bases and J by 8 bases, leaving 13 bases between them. Germline CDR1 and CDR2: MNHEY and SVGAGI. The CDR3 is 14 amino acids. CDR3 amino acids: CASSYSPQGREAFF. The CDR3 DNA reads TGTGCCAGCAGTTACTCTCCTCAGGGGAGAGAAGCTTTCTTT.

The chain joins TRBV5-1 to TRBJ1-2; unclear D gene. The CDR3 spans 13 residues. V lost 1 base, J lost 2 bases, and 6 bases lay in between. Germline values: CDR1 SGHRS, CDR2 YFSETQ. In DNA, the CDR3 is TGCGCCAGCAGCTTGACAGAAAACTATGGCTACACCTTC. The encoded protein is CASSLTENYGYTF.

The chain couples TRBV7-3 to TRBJ1-1; 9 positions agree with TRBD1. The CDR3 runs 14 residues. The germline CDR1 and CDR2 sequences are SGHTA and FQGTGA. J lost 4 bases, V lost 4 bases, and 4 bases had no gene match. Written as DNA, the CDR3 is TGTGCCAGCAGCTCCATGACAGGGGGCACTGAAGCTTTCTTT. It is translated as CASSSMTGGTEAFF.

The gene calls are TRBV6-1 and TRBJ1-1, with a weak D call TRBD1 (5 bases). Trimming removed 3 bases at V and 0 bases at J, with 17 bases between. CDR3 length equals 17 residues. Germline V gene data show CDR1 as MNHNS and CDR2 as SASEGT. This chain's CDR3 is CASSDSPWGGMNTEAFF. The CDR3 region has the DNA TGTGCCAGCAGTGATAGCCCCTGGGGGGGGATGAACACTGAAGCTTTCTTT.

The chain recombines TRBV28 with TRBJ1-5, with 7 bases lining up with TRBD1. The germline V gene encodes CDR1 MDHEN and CDR2 SYDVKM. V shed 8 bases, J shed 6 bases, and the junction held 13 bases outside the gene matches. CDR3 size: 15 residues. The CDR3 sequence: CASGLSDRVIQPQHF. The CDR3 DNA follows: TGTGCCAGCGGACTATCAGACAGGGTCATTCAGCCCCAGCATTTT. Looking up the rest from reference TRBV28 and TRBJ1-5 gives the full variable domain: DVKVTQSSRYLVKRTGEKVFLECVQDMDHENMFWYRQDPGLGLRLIYFSYDVKMKEKGDIPEGYSVSREKKERFSLILESASTNQTSMYLCASGLSDRVIQPQHFGDGTRLSIL.

This chain links TRBV27 with TRBJ1-6, with 9 bases fitting TRBD1. The CDR3 covers 15 residues. Germline assignment: CDR1 MNHEY and CDR2 SMNVEV (reference sequence). J was trimmed by 8 bases and V by 5 bases; bases with no gene match: 7. CDR3 DNA: TGTGCCAGCAGTCCCGGGACAGGGATGGATTCACCCCTCCACTTT. Protein product: CASSPGTGMDSPLHF.

V gene TRBV25-1 combines with J gene TRBJ1-4; D may be TRBD1 (5 bases). Germline V gives CDR1 MGHDK, CDR2 SYGVNS. The CDR3 is made up of 13 amino acids. The V end lost 6 bases, the J end lost 3 bases, and 8 bases lay between the germline ends. The DNA of the CDR3 is TGTGCCAGCAGGGGGCAAGCTAATGAAAAACTGTTTTTT. Protein: CASRGQANEKLFF.

V is TRBV5-1 and J is TRBJ2-7; 12 bases match TRBD1. J lost 4 bases, V lost 0 bases, and 8 bases had no gene match. The CDR3 consists of 17 residues. Germline assignment: CDR1 SGHRS and CDR2 YFSETQ. The CDR3 reads CASSLDPMGQGAYEQYF. CDR3 nucleotide sequence: TGCGCCAGCAGCTTGGATCCGATGGGACAGGGGGCTTACGAGCAGTACTTC.

V is TRBV28 and J is TRBJ1-1, with 9 bases identical to TRBD1. Germline V lookup: CDR1 MDHEN, CDR2 SYDVKM. The CDR3 is 16 residues long. J was trimmed by 0 bases and V by 2 bases; bases with no gene match: 4. The CDR3 DNA is TGTGCCAGCAGTTTAACAGGGGGCTTGTTGAACACTGAAGCTTTCTTT. Its translation: CASSLTGGLLNTEAFF.

The chain uses TRBV18 and TRBJ1-2; the D is unclear. The length of the CDR3 is 14 residues. CDR1 is KGHSH, CDR2 LQKENI, per germline. Trimming took off 3 bases at V and 8 bases at J, with 16 bases between the two ends. This CDR3 reads CASSPTGEGQGYTF. The CDR3 region has the DNA TGTGCCAGCTCACCTACCGGAGAGGGCCAAGGCTACACCTTC.

This sequence joins TRBV6-6 and TRBJ1-1, with TRBD1 matching over 12 bases. CDR3 length: 16 amino acids. Trimming at V came to 5 bases and at J to 4 bases, leaving 8 bases not matched to a gene. CDR1 is MNHNY, CDR2 SVGAGI, per germline (reference sequence). CDR3 in amino acids: CASSNTRDRGLTEAFF. As DNA, the CDR3 is TGTGCCAGCAGTAACACCCGGGACAGGGGGCTCACTGAAGCTTTCTTT.

This sequence joins TRBV5-8 and TRBJ2-7, with D perhaps TRBD2 (6 bases). V lost 0 bases to trimming and J lost 9 bases, with 10 bases between them. In germline, CDR1 is SGHTS, CDR2 YDEGEE. This CDR3 region has 12 residues. The CDR3 sequence is CASSLAGDWQYF. The CDR3 DNA reads TGTGCCAGCAGCTTGGCTGGGGACTGGCAGTACTTC.

The chain employs TRBV10-3 and TRBJ1-1; weak D call: TRBD1 (6 bases). CDR1 is ENHRY and CDR2 is SYGVKD in the germline V gene. V shed 5 bases and J shed 3 bases, with 19 bases lying between them. The CDR3 has 16 residues. CDR3 protein: CAISPISGGADTEAFF. In DNA form, the CDR3 reads TGTGCCATCAGTCCAATCTCGGGGGGGGCAGACACTGAAGCTTTCTTT.

The chain recombines TRBV19 with TRBJ1-6, with D unresolved. The CDR3 runs 15 residues. The germline CDR1 and CDR2 sequences are LNHDA and SQIVND (reference sequence). V gave up 5 bases and J gave up 7 bases, with 15 bases separating them. CDR3 sequence: CASSGLGLSNSPLHF. The CDR3 nucleotides are TGTGCCAGTAGTGGGCTGGGTTTGAGCAATTCACCCCTCCACTTT.

The chain is built from TRBV10-2 and TRBJ1-1; 8 nucleotides agree with TRBD1. CDR3 length: 14 amino acids. With V trimmed by 8 bases and J by 0 bases, 5 bases remained unmatched. Germline V lookup: CDR1 WSHSY, CDR2 SAAADI. This CDR3 reads CASLQDRVNTEAFF. The CDR3 coding sequence is TGCGCCAGCCTCCAGGACAGGGTGAACACTGAAGCTTTCTTT.

The V call is TRBV9, the J call TRBJ1-4; unclear D gene. Germline V gene lookup returns CDR1 SGDLS and CDR2 YYNGEE. V shed 3 bases and J shed 2 bases, with 8 bases lying between them. CDR3 length equals 14 residues. In DNA, the CDR3 is TGTGCCAGCAGCGGCGGGGTTACTAATGAAAAACTGTTTTTT. Its translation is CASSGGVTNEKLFF.

V gene TRBV7-9 combines with J gene TRBJ2-2, with D possibly matching TRBD1 (6 bases). V lost 5 bases to trimming and J lost 5 bases, with 18 bases between them. The CDR3 is 16 residues long. Germline loops: CDR1 SEHNR, CDR2 FQNEAQ (reference sequence). The CDR3 region has the DNA TGTGCCAGCAGCCAACAACAGGGTGTGACTACCGGGGAGCTGTTTTTT. It translates to CASSQQQGVTTGELFF.

This chain uses TRBV7-9 with TRBJ2-7; 7 bases are shared with TRBD1. The junction had 3 bases not matched to a gene; V was cut back by 4 bases and J by 6 bases. Germline-derived CDR1 and CDR2 are SEHNR and FQNEAQ (reference sequence). The CDR3 covers 12 residues. DNA for the CDR3: TGTGCCAGCAGCTCGGGACAGTTCGAGCAGTACTTC. Translating it yields CASSSGQFEQYF.

This clone was seen just once. This chain links TRBV29-1 with TRBJ2-4, with D tentatively TRBD2 (5 bases). Germline V lookup: CDR1 SQVTM, CDR2 ANQGSEA. With 7 bases removed from V and 6 bases from J, the gap between germline ends came to 22 bases. This CDR3 is built from 15 residues. CDR3 in amino acids: CSAQKALGLPNIQYF. The DNA for the CDR3 is TGCAGCGCTCAAAAGGCCCTTGGACTGCCAAACATTCAGTACTTC. The full variable domain, rest sourced from reference TRBV29-1 and TRBJ2-4, is SAVISQKPSRDICQRGTSLTIQCQVDSQVTMMFWYRQQPGQSLTLIATANQGSEATYESGFVIDKFPISRPNLTFSTLTVSNMSPEDSSIYLCSAQKALGLPNIQYFGAGTRLSVL.